Included here is one T cell receptor beta chain sequence, with context. This sample was taken from a study of cytomegalovirus exposure and HLA in healthy donors. It was with 60 Vbeta and 13 Jbeta primers that the PCR ran. Here immunoSEQ multiplex PCR was the method, and the copy in TCRdb shows in-frame clones only, minus some. The sample shows tens of thousands of clones, about 80% of them seen only once. This CDR3 contains 15 residues. The germline gives CDR1 SGHAT, CDR2 FQNNGV. With 2 bases removed from V and 3 bases from J, the gap between germline ends came to 14 bases. The sequence derives from a man between 45 and 60 years old in good health and CMV-seronegative. Input material: PBMCs. The chain employs TRBV11-2 and TRBJ2-7; TRBD2 might be the D (5 bases). CDR3 protein: CASSLREFMGYEQYF. The CDR3 DNA reads as TGTGCCAGCAGCTTAAGGGAGTTTATGGGCTACGAGCAGTACTTC.